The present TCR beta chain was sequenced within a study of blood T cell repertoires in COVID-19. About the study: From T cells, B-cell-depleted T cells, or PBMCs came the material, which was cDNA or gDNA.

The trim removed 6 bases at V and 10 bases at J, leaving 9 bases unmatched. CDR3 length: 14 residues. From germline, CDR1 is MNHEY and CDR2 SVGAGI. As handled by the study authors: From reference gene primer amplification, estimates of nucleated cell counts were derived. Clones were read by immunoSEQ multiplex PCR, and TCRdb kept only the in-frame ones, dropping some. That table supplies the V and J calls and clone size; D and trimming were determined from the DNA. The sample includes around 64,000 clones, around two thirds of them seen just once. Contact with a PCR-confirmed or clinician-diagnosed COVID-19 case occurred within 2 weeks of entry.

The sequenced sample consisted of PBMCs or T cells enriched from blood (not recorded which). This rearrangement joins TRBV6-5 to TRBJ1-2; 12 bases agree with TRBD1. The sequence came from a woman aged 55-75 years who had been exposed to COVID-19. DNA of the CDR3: TGTGCCAGCAGGGCTCCGGGACAGGGGGCTCACTACACCTTC. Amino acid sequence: CASRAPGQGAHYTF.